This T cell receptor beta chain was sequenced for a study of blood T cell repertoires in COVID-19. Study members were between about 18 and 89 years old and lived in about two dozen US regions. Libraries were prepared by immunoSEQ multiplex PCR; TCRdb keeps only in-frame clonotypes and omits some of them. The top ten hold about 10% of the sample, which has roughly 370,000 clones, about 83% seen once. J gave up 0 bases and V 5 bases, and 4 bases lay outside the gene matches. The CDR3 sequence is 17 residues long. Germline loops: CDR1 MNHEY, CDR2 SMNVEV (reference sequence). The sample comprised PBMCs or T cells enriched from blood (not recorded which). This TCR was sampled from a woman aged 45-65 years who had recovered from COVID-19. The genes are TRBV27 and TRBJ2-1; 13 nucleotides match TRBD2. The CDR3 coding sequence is TGTGCCAGCAGTCTTAGGACTAGCGGGGGCTCCTACAATGAGCAGTTCTTC. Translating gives CASSLRTSGGSYNEQFF.